The 12 T cell receptor beta chains below all came from one sample that was sequenced in a study of blood T cell repertoires in COVID-19. This table comes from immunoSEQ multiplex PCR, and its TCRdb copy is limited to in-frame clones, with some not included. The profile shows under 200,000 clones, about 74% of them singletons. The sample taken for sequencing was peripheral blood. The receptor set was obtained from a man aged 60 to 75 with acute or convalescent COVID-19.

The chain is built from TRBV9 and TRBJ2-7; D is uncertain. Germline values: CDR1 SGDLS, CDR2 YYNGEE. CDR3 length: 14 residues. With 4 bases removed from V and 0 bases from J, the gap between germline ends came to 11 bases. The CDR3 sequence: CASSSPTSSYEQYF. The CDR3 DNA reads as TGTGCCAGCAGCTCACCGACAAGCTCCTACGAGCAGTACTTC. The complete variable domain, with remaining parts taken from reference TRBV9 and TRBJ2-7, reads DSGVTQTPKHLITATGQRVTLRCSPRSGDLSVYWYQQSLDQGLQFLIQYYNGEERAKGNILERFSAQQFPDLHSELNLSSLELGDSALYFCASSSPTSSYEQYFGPGTRLTVT.

The V gene is TRBV29-1, the J gene TRBJ2-5; 7 bases are a match to TRBD2. The CDR3 contains 13 residues. The V and J ends lost 4 bases and 5 bases, in that order; junction bases with no gene match: 7. Per germline, CDR1 SQVTM and CDR2 ANQGSEA. CDR3 in DNA: TGCAGCGTTGGACTAGCTTCGGGGGAGACCCAGTACTTC. Translation: CSVGLASGETQYF. The variable domain in full, with the rest retrieved from reference TRBV29-1 and TRBJ2-5, is SAVISQKPSRDICQRGTSLTIQCQVDSQVTMMFWYRQQPGQSLTLIATANQGSEATYESGFVIDKFPISRPNLTFSTLTVSNMSPEDSSIYLCSVGLASGETQYFGPGTRLLVL.

V usage is TRBV30 and J usage is TRBJ2-7; D is perhaps TRBD1 (6 bases). The CDR3 has 14 amino acids. V was cut by 5 bases and J by 3 bases, with 17 bases left in between. Germline loops: CDR1 GTSNPN, CDR2 SVGIG (reference sequence). The chain's CDR3 is CAWVDRSGLYEQYF. CDR3 nucleotide sequence: TGTGCCTGGGTCGACAGGTCTGGTCTCTACGAGCAGTACTTC.

In its sample, this clone was seen a few times. Other nucleotide sequences in the sample specify the same CDR3. The chain carries TRBV10-3 and TRBJ1-1; 7 nucleotides agree with TRBD1. Germline V CDR1 and CDR2: ENHRY, SYGVKD. The CDR3 has 16 amino acids. The ends lost 0 bases at V and 0 bases at J; junction bases unmatched: 4. The DNA of the CDR3 is TGTGCCATCAGTGAGTCGGGGGGACAGTTGAACACTGAAGCTTTCTTT. Amino acids: CAISESGGQLNTEAFF.

The chain has TRBV12-3 or TRBV12-4 and TRBJ1-1, with 10 bases identical to TRBD1. There are 13 residues in the CDR3. V lost 5 bases and J lost 6; bases outside the gene matches: 3. The CDR3 DNA follows: TGTGCCAGCAGTCGACAGGGGGCATCTGAAGCTTTCTTT. Translating it yields CASSRQGASEAFF.

The chain carries TRBV5-5 and TRBJ2-7; D may be TRBD1 (5 bases). The CDR3 loop spans 12 amino acids. V dropped 4 bases and J dropped 3 bases, with 8 bases sitting between them. CDR1 SGHKS and CDR2 YYEKEE come from the germline V gene (reference sequence). CDR3 residues: CASSAGYYEQYF. The CDR3, as DNA: TGTGCCAGCAGCGCAGGGTACTACGAGCAGTACTTC. The entire variable domain, with the rest obtained from reference TRBV5-5 and TRBJ2-7, is as follows: DAGVTQSPTHLIKTRGQQVTLRCSPISGHKSVSWYQQVLGQGPQFIFQYYEKEERGRGNFPDRFSARQFPNYSSELNVNALLLGDSALYLCASSAGYYEQYFGPGTRLTVT.

The V gene is TRBV5-1, the J gene TRBJ2-2, with D possibly being TRBD2 (7 bases). This CDR3 spans 16 amino acids. The V and J ends lost 8 bases and 5 bases respectively, with 22 bases between them. The germline V gene encodes CDR1 SGHRS and CDR2 YFSETQ. The CDR3 DNA reads TGCGCCAGTGGAGGCCGGGGGGCAGGGTTAACCGGGGAGCTGTTTTTT. Translation gives CASGGRGAGLTGELFF. Variable domain in full (rest from reference TRBV5-1 and TRBJ2-2): KAGVTQTPRYLIKTRGQQVTLSCSPISGHRSVSWYQQTPGQGLQFLFEYFSETQRNKGNFPGRFSGRQFSNSRSEMNVSTLELGDSALYLCASGGRGAGLTGELFFGEGSRLTVL.

V is TRBV19 and J is TRBJ2-6; 15 bases fit TRBD2. V shed 4 bases, J shed 3 bases, and the junction held 7 bases outside the gene matches. The CDR3 consists of 19 residues. The germline V gene has CDR1 LNHDA and CDR2 SQIVND (reference sequence). The CDR3 coding sequence is TGTGCCAGTAGTACCCGGACTAGCGGGGGGGCGAGTGGGGCCAACGTCCTGACTTTC. The encoded protein is CASSTRTSGGASGANVLTF.

The chain employs TRBV30 and TRBJ2-7, with 10 bases lining up with TRBD2. Per the germline V gene, CDR1 is GTSNPN and CDR2 is SVGIG (reference sequence). This CDR3 comprises 13 residues. With V trimmed by 5 bases and J by 1 base, 2 bases remained unmatched. The CDR3 nucleotides read TGTGCCTGGGAGCGGGGGGGTTCCTACGAGCAGTACTTC. The encoded protein is CAWERGGSYEQYF.

This chain joins TRBV25-1 and TRBJ2-1; 9 nucleotides match TRBD1. This CDR3 spans 15 amino acids. V gave up 3 bases and J gave up 4 bases; unmatched junction bases: 4. Per the germline V gene, CDR1 is MGHDK and CDR2 is SYGVNS. The CDR3 loop reads CASSEQQGAYNEQFF. CDR3 in DNA: TGTGCCAGCAGTGAGCAACAGGGGGCGTACAATGAGCAGTTCTTC.

This clone was detected a few times. The chain has TRBV12-5 and TRBJ1-1; perhaps TRBD1 as D (6 bases). V was shortened by 5 bases and J by 3 bases, with 13 bases between the two germline ends. CDR1 LGHNT and CDR2 FRNRAP come from the germline V gene. The CDR3 is 14 residues long. The CDR3 sequence: CASGPPTGHTEAFF. CDR3 in DNA: TGTGCTAGTGGTCCTCCGACAGGCCACACTGAAGCTTTCTTT.

J is TRBJ1-3 and V is TRBV5-6; TRBD1 aligns across 7 bases. The V gene end was trimmed by 4 bases and the J gene end by 2 bases; junction bases not matched to a gene: 3. Germline CDR1 and CDR2: SGHDT and YYEEEE. This CDR3 has 14 amino acids. CDR3 DNA sequence: TGTGCCAGCAGCCCCACAGGGGCTGGAAACACCATATATTTT. Its protein product is CASSPTGAGNTIYF.